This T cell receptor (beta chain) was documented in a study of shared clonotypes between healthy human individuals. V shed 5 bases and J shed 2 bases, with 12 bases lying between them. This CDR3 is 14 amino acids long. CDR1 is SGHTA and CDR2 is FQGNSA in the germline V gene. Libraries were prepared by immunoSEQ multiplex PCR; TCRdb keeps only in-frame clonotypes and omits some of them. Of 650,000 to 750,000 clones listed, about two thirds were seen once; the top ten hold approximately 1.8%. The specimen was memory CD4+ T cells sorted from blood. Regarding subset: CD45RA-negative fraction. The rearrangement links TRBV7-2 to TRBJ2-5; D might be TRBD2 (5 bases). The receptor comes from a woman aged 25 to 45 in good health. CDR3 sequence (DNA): TGTGCCAGCAGCCACAGCCGGAGGCAAGAGACCCAGTACTTC. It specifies CASSHSRRQETQYF.